The 27 T cell receptor beta chains listed next were all sequenced from one sample in a study of OX40 agonist ivuxolimab in advanced cancers. Library method: the immunoSEQ multiplex PCR assay. As stored in TCRdb, this immuneACCESS dataset retains in-frame rearrangements with V and J assigned. A fraction of the clones does not appear; measured against another copy, unresolved V genes explain less than half of the discrepancy, and the remainder lacks a known reason. The sample table contains 75,000 to 100,000 clones; only one count was recorded for approximately 86% of them. The ten largest make up approximately 2% of the sample. This material consisted of CD4+ or CD8+ T cells sorted from blood, taken in a trial of the OX40 agonist ivuxolimab. The receptors here all came from an adult with an advanced solid tumor such as melanoma, head and neck, liver or kidney cancer.

The chain recombines TRBV4-1 with TRBJ2-7, with unresolved D. The CDR3 is made up of 16 amino acids. Germline CDR1 and CDR2: MGHRA and YSYEKL. Deletions cut 1 base from V and 5 bases from J, with 18 bases between. CDR3 loop: CASSQVPFGAPHEQYF. CDR3 nucleotide sequence: TGCGCCAGCAGCCAAGTGCCCTTCGGAGCGCCCCACGAGCAGTACTTC.

The chain combines TRBV7-6 with TRBJ2-1; 10 nucleotides match TRBD2. V lost 1 base, J lost 1 base, and 4 bases stayed unmatched. Germline values: CDR1 SGHVS, CDR2 FNYEAQ. The CDR3 contains 17 residues. CDR3 residues: CASSLGASGRSYNEQFF. CDR3 nucleotide sequence: TGTGCCAGCAGCTTAGGGGCTAGCGGGAGATCCTACAATGAGCAGTTCTTC.

The CDR3 nucleotides read TGTGCCAGCAGGCTAACAGGGCAAAACACTGAAGCTTTCTTT. It specifies CASRLTGQNTEAFF. The chain carries TRBV7-3 and TRBJ1-1, with a possible D match to TRBD1 (6 bases). V shed 6 bases and J shed 2 bases, with 13 bases lying between them. The CDR3 spans 14 residues. CDR1 is SGHTA and CDR2 is FQGTGA in the germline V gene.

This clone is a singleton in its sample. The chain recombines TRBV4-2 with TRBJ2-4, with 12 nucleotides matching TRBD2. CDR3 length: 15 residues. CDR1 and CDR2 (germline): LGHNA, YNFKEQ. Trimming removed 4 bases from V and 5 bases from J; junction bases left unmatched: 3. This chain's CDR3 is CASSPPSGGENIQYF. The CDR3 region has the DNA TGTGCCAGCAGCCCTCCTAGCGGGGGGGAAAACATTCAGTACTTC.

The CDR3 DNA is TGCGCCAGCAGCTTGCAGGGTCACCGCAATTCACCCCTCCACTTT. Its protein is CASSLQGHRNSPLHF. The V gene is TRBV5-1, the J gene TRBJ1-6; maybe TRBD1 (5 bases). V shed 1 base and J shed 7 bases, with 12 bases lying between them. The CDR3 length is 15 residues. Germline V gene sequence: CDR1 SGHRS, CDR2 YFSETQ.

V is TRBV6-5 and J is TRBJ1-1, with D perhaps TRBD1 (6 bases). V lost 2 bases and J lost 7, with 8 bases in between. This CDR3 is 12 amino acids long. In germline, CDR1 is MNHEY, CDR2 SVGAGI. The CDR3 DNA is TGTGCCAGCAGTTACGAGACAGGTGAAGCTTTCTTT. This translates into CASSYETGEAFF.

This chain connects TRBV7-2 to TRBJ1-1, with 8 bases lining up with TRBD1. V shed 5 bases and J 4 bases; nucleotides not matched to a gene: 6. The CDR3 runs 14 residues. Germline loops: CDR1 SGHTA, CDR2 FQGNSA. Here the CDR3 reads CASSPLQGVTEAFF. In nucleotides, the CDR3 is TGTGCCAGCAGCCCTTTACAGGGGGTCACTGAAGCTTTCTTT.

This clone was seen once. The J gene is TRBJ2-1, the V gene TRBV7-9, with D uncertain. Germline CDR1 reads SEHNR; CDR2 reads FQNEAQ (reference sequence). V was clipped by 5 bases and J by 7 bases, with 18 bases between them. The CDR3 loop spans 15 amino acids. CDR3 region: CASSPRLDPVNEQFF. The CDR3 DNA reads TGTGCCAGCAGCCCTAGGCTTGATCCGGTAAATGAGCAGTTCTTC.

V gene TRBV6-5 combines with J gene TRBJ2-7; 10 nucleotides align to TRBD2. Germline V CDR1 and CDR2: MNHEY, SVGAGI. The CDR3 contains 14 residues. After removal of 11 bases from V and 4 bases from J, the junction contained 11 bases not matched to a gene. CDR3 protein: CAAANPAGGYEQYF. Here the CDR3 DNA reads TGTGCCGCCGCTAACCCAGCGGGGGGGTACGAGCAGTACTTC.

The V gene is TRBV6-5, the J gene TRBJ1-4; unclear D gene. CDR1 and CDR2 from the germline V gene are MNHEY and SVGAGI. The V end was cut by 6 bases, the J end by 0 bases, with 8 bases between. This CDR3 is 14 amino acids long. In DNA, the CDR3 is TGTGCCAGCAGCCGCGTGGCAACTAATGAAAAACTGTTTTTT. As protein: CASSRVATNEKLFF.

The gene calls are TRBV2 and TRBJ2-7; D possibly uses TRBD1 or TRBD2 (5 bases each). There are 14 residues in the CDR3. Germline V lookup: CDR1 SNHLY, CDR2 FYNNEI. The V end lost 2 bases, the J end lost 6 bases, and 14 bases lay between the germline ends. The CDR3 DNA sequence: TGTGCCAGCAGTGAATTGGTGGGACGGTCCGAGCAGTACTTC. Protein sequence: CASSELVGRSEQYF.

This clone appeared a few times. This sequence joins TRBV9 and TRBJ2-5; unclear D gene. Germline assignment: CDR1 SGDLS and CDR2 YYNGEE. V dropped 0 bases and J dropped 2 bases, with 8 bases sitting between them. The CDR3 loop spans 14 amino acids. CDR3 bases: TGTGCCAGCAGCGTAGAGGGCCTTCAAGAGACCCAGTACTTC. This sequence encodes CASSVEGLQETQYF.

This chain connects TRBV7-3 to TRBJ1-1; 8 bases are shared with TRBD1. The CDR3 loop spans 16 amino acids. The ends lost 1 base at V and 0 bases at J; junction bases unmatched: 4. Germline assignment: CDR1 SGHTA and CDR2 FQGTGA. In DNA form, the CDR3 reads TGTGCCAGCAGCTTAAGGGGGACAGGAATGAACACTGAAGCTTTCTTT. Its translation is CASSLRGTGMNTEAFF.

This sequence joins TRBV21-1 and TRBJ1-5. TRBV21-1 has pseudogene status. The CDR3 extends over 16 amino acids. CDR3 bases: TGTGCCAGCAGCAAAATTCCAGTCTATAGCAATCAGCCCCAGCATTTT. Its translation is CASSKIPVYSNQPQHF.

The rearrangement joins TRBV5-1 to TRBJ1-4; D uncertain. The CDR3 contains 15 residues. V was clipped by 0 bases and J by 4 bases, with 10 bases between them. Germline CDR1 SGHRS, CDR2 YFSETQ. DNA for the CDR3: TGCGCCAGCAGCTTGGAATCGGGGTTTAATGAAAAACTGTTTTTT. Translated: CASSLESGFNEKLFF.

This clone was detected once. The chain employs TRBV5-1 and TRBJ2-2, with a weak D call TRBD1 (5 bases). Trimming pared 8 bases from V and 6 bases from J, leaving 17 bases between. CDR3 length: 14 residues. CDR1 and CDR2 from the germline V gene are SGHRS and YFSETQ. This CDR3 is CASAVGDWSGELFF. DNA for the CDR3: TGCGCCAGTGCGGTAGGGGATTGGTCCGGGGAGCTGTTTTTT. The full variable domain, completed using reference TRBV5-1 and TRBJ2-2, is KAGVTQTPRYLIKTRGQQVTLSCSPISGHRSVSWYQQTPGQGLQFLFEYFSETQRNKGNFPGRFSGRQFSNSRSEMNVSTLELGDSALYLCASAVGDWSGELFFGEGSRLTVL.

This clone was observed a single time. This chain links TRBV18 with TRBJ1-5; the match to TRBD1 covers 10 bases. Germline V gene lookup returns CDR1 KGHSH and CDR2 LQKENI. CDR3 size: 16 residues. The trim removed 6 bases at V and 4 bases at J, leaving 9 bases unmatched. The CDR3: CASSSGTGARNQPQHF. The CDR3, as DNA: TGTGCCAGCTCGTCCGGGACAGGGGCCAGGAATCAGCCCCAGCATTTT.

Here the CDR3 reads CASSRRNDQETQYF. The CDR3 DNA follows: TGTGCCAGCAGCCGCCGCAACGACCAAGAGACCCAGTACTTC. The genes are TRBV27 and TRBJ2-5; D unclear. Germline V gene sequence: CDR1 MNHEY, CDR2 SMNVEV (reference sequence). The CDR3 has 14 amino acids. V was cut by 6 bases and J by 0 bases, with 11 bases left in between.

The chain has TRBV2 and TRBJ2-7; no reliable D call. Trimming pared 0 bases from V and 4 bases from J, leaving 7 bases between. The germline V gene has CDR1 SNHLY and CDR2 FYNNEI. CDR3 length: 13 residues. CDR3 amino acids: CASSEAVPYEQYF. DNA for the CDR3: TGTGCCAGCAGTGAAGCGGTCCCTTACGAGCAGTACTTC.

This sequence joins TRBV5-1 and TRBJ2-7; TRBD1 matches 10 bases. CDR1 is SGHRS and CDR2 is YFSETQ in the germline V gene. The length of the CDR3 is 14 residues. The V gene end was trimmed by 4 bases and the J gene end by 6 bases; junction bases not matched to a gene: 7. CDR3 DNA: TGCGCCAGCAGCACCGGGACAGGGGACAGCGAGCAGTACTTC. Its translation: CASSTGTGDSEQYF.

This chain joins TRBV5-1 and TRBJ1-1; 7 bases are a match to TRBD1. V lost 4 bases, J lost 1 base, and 1 base stayed unmatched. The CDR3 has 13 amino acids. CDR1 is SGHRS, CDR2 YFSETQ, per germline. This chain's CDR3 is CASSRTGNTEAFF. Here the CDR3 DNA reads TGCGCCAGCAGCAGGACAGGGAACACTGAAGCTTTCTTT. The entire variable domain, with the rest obtained from reference TRBV5-1 and TRBJ1-1, is as follows: KAGVTQTPRYLIKTRGQQVTLSCSPISGHRSVSWYQQTPGQGLQFLFEYFSETQRNKGNFPGRFSGRQFSNSRSEMNVSTLELGDSALYLCASSRTGNTEAFFGQGTRLTVV.

The chain couples TRBV27 to TRBJ2-7; unclear D gene. Germline lookup yields CDR1 MNHEY and CDR2 SMNVEV (reference sequence). The ends were cut back, 9 bases at V and 3 bases at J, with 15 bases in the middle. This CDR3 spans 13 amino acids. The CDR3 protein is CASRSAKYYEQYF. The CDR3 nucleotides read TGTGCCAGTCGAAGCGCTAAGTACTACGAGCAGTACTTC.

The V call is TRBV7-2, the J call TRBJ1-5; D remains unclear. The CDR3 sequence is 14 residues long. The germline gives CDR1 SGHTA, CDR2 FQGNSA. Trimming took off 2 bases at V and 5 bases at J, with 10 bases between the two ends. The CDR3 loop reads CASSLRGLDQPQHF. The CDR3 DNA follows: TGTGCCAGCAGCTTAAGAGGGCTGGATCAGCCCCAGCATTTT.

This clone was counted once. The CDR3 reads CASSYTGYTEAFF. The DNA for the CDR3 is TGTGCCAGCAGTTATACGGGTTACACTGAAGCTTTCTTT. This sequence joins TRBV6-6 and TRBJ1-1; D unresolved. CDR1 is MNHNY and CDR2 is SVGAGI in the germline V gene (reference sequence). The CDR3 covers 13 residues. The germline V and J ends were trimmed by 3 bases and 3 bases, with 8 bases remaining between them.

This chain connects TRBV15 to TRBJ1-4; TRBD1 aligns across 8 bases. The length of the CDR3 is 16 residues. Germline CDR1 LNHNV, CDR2 YYDKDF (reference sequence). Trimming removed 5 bases from V and 10 bases from J; junction bases left unmatched: 15. CDR3 amino acids: CATSAGGTGRIGKLFF. Here the CDR3 DNA reads TGTGCCACCAGCGCAGGAGGGACAGGTCGAATTGGAAAACTGTTTTTT.

This clone is deemed medium-sized (0.01 to 0.1%). V usage is TRBV9 and J usage is TRBJ2-3; 7 bases line up with TRBD2. Germline lookup yields CDR1 SGDLS and CDR2 YYNGEE. CDR3 length equals 14 residues. V lost 4 bases and J lost 4; bases outside the gene matches: 6. CDR3 nucleotide sequence: TGTGCCAGCAGCACCGGGGGGACGGCAGATACGCAGTATTTT. Its translation: CASSTGGTADTQYF.

The CDR3 spells CASSLLPLGTVITDTQYF. The CDR3 DNA reads TGTGCCAGCAGCTTATTGCCTTTGGGGACAGTGATCACAGATACGCAGTATTTT. The chain uses TRBV7-8 and TRBJ2-3; TRBD1 matches 7 bases. J lost 2 bases, V lost 2 bases, and 13 bases had no gene match. The germline gives CDR1 SGHVS, CDR2 FQNEAQ. The CDR3 runs to 18 residues.